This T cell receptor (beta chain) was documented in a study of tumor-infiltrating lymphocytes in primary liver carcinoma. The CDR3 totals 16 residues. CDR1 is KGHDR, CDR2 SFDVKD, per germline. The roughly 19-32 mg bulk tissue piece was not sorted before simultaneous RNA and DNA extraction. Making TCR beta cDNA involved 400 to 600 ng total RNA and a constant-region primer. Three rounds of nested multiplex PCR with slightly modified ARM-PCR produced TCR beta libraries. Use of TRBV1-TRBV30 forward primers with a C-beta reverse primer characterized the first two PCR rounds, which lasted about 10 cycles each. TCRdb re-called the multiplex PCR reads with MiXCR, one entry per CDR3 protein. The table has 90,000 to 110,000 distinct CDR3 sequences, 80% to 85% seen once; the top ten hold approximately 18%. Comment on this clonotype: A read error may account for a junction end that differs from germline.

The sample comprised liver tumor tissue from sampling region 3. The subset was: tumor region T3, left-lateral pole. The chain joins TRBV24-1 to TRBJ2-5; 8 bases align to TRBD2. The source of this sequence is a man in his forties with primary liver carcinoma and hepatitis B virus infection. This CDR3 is CAASDPLAGGGKTQYF. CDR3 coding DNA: TGTGCCGCCAGTGATCCCCTCGCGGGGGGAGGAAAGACCCAGTACTTC.